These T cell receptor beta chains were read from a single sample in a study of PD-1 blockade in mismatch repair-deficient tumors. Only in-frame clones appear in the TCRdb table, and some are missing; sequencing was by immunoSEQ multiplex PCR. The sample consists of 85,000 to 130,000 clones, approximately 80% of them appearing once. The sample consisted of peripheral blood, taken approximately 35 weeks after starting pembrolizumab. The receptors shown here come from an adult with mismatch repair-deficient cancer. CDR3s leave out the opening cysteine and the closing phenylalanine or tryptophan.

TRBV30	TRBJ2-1	AIDSGPSYNEQF
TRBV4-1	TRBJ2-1	ASSQGVAASGSGTAQF
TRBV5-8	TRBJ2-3	ASSSRLAGGTDTQY
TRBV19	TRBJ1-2	ALEYYGYT
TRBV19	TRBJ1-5	ASNPRGQGPRTQH
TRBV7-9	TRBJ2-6	ASRSDRGAGANVLT
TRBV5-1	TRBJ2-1	ASSFEGQEQF
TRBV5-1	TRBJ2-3	ASSTATAPYTDTQY
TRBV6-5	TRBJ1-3	ASSPLSRGNTIY
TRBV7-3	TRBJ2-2	ASRSPGRANTGELF
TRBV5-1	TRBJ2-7	ASSEGLGSEQY
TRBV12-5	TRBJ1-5	ASGLVVGGRYNQPQH
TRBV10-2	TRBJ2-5	ASSEGGGSRETQY
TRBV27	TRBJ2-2	ASRTQGNTGELF
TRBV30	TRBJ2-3	AWRQGADTQY
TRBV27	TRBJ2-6	ASSSVTGANVLT
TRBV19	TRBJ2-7	ASSTRTGSYEQY
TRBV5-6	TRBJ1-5	ASSLLGTVQPQH
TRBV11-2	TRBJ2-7	ASSLGRTVYEQY
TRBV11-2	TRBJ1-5	ASSLNRGRGQPQH
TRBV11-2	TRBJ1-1	ASSSDRNTEAF
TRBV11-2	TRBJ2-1	ASSPWTRNNEQF